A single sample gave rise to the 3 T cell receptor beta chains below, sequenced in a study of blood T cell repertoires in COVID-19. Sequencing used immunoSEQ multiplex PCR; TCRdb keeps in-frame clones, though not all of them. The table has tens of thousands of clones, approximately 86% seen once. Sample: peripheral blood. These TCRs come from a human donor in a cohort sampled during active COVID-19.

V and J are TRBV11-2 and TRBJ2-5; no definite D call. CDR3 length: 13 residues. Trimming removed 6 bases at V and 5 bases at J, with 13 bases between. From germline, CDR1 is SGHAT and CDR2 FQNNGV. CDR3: CASSDEAGETQYF. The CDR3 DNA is TGTGCCAGCAGTGACGAAGCCGGGGAGACCCAGTACTTC.

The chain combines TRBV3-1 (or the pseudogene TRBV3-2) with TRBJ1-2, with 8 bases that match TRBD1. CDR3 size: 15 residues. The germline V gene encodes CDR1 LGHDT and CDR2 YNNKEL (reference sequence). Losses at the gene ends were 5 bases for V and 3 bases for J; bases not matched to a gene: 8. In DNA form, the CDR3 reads TGTGCCAGCAGCGAAGGACAGGGCCTCCACTATGGCTACACCTTC. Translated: CASSEGQGLHYGYTF.

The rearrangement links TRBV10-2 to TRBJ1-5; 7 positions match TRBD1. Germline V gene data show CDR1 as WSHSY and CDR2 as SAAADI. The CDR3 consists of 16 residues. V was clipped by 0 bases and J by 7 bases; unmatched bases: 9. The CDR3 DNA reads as TGCGCCAGCAGTGAGTCTGAGACAGGGCCCTTACAGCCCCAGCATTTT. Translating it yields CASSESETGPLQPQHF.